Included here is one TCR beta chain sequence, with context. What it binds is unknown. TCRdb keeps only in-frame clones here, not all; method: immunoSEQ multiplex PCR. Of about 110,000 clones listed, 70% to 90% are singletons. All patients experienced relapse after autologous stem cell transplantation, and brentuximab vedotin exposure was variable. The V gene's germline CDR1 is SGHRS and CDR2 YFSETQ. V was shortened by 0 bases and J by 6 bases, with 10 bases between the two germline ends. This CDR3 is 14 amino acids long. This sample was taken from a study of PD-1 blockade in classical Hodgkin lymphoma. General study results and limits: Baseline TCR diversity was reportedly lower in newly diagnosed patients than healthy donors. Exclusion was the outcome for patients who began nivolumab under 1 year after ASCT.

The origin of this receptor is a human donor with classical Hodgkin lymphoma. The gene calls are TRBV5-1 and TRBJ2-1; no definite D call. Specimen: peripheral blood mononuclear cells (PBMCs), collected before the second cycle of nivolumab. CDR3 sequence reads: CASSLAESSNEQFF. The CDR3 DNA follows: TGCGCCAGCAGCTTGGCCGAGAGTTCCAATGAGCAGTTCTTC.